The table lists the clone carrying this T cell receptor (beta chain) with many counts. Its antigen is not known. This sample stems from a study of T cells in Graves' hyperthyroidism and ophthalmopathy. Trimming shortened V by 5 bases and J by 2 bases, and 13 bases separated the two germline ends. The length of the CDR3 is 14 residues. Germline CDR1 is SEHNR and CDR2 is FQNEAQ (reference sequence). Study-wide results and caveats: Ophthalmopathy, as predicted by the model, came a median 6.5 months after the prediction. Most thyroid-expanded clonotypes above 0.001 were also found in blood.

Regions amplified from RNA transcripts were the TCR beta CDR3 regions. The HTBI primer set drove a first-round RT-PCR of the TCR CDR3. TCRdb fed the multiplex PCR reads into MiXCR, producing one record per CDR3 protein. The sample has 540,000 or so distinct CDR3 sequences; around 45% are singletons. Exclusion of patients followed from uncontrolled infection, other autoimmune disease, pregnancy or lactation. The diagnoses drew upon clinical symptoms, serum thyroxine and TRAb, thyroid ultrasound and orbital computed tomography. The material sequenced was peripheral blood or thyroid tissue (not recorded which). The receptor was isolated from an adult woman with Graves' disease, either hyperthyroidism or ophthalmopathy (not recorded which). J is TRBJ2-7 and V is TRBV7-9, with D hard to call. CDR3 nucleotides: TGTGCCAGCAGCCCAGAAGCCCCAACCTACGAGCAGTACTTC. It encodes CASSPEAPTYEQYF.